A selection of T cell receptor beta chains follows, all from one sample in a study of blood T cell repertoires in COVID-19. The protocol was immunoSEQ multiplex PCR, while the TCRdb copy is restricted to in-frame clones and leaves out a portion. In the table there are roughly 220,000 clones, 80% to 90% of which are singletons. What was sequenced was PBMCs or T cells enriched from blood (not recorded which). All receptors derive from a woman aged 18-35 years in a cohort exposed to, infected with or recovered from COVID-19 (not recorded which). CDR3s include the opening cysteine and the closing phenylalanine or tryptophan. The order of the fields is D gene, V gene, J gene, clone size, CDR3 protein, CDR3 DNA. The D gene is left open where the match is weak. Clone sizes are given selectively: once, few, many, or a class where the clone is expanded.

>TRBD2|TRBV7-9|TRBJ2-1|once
CASSHGTSGRAEFDNEQFF
TGTGCCAGCAGCCACGGGACTAGCGGGAGGGCGGAATTCGACAATGAGCAGTTCTTC
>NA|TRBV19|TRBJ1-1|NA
CASTVNTEAFF
TGTGCCAGTACCGTGAACACTGAAGCTTTCTTT
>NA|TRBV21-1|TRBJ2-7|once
CASSKVGQGGLSEQYF
TGTGCCAGCAGCAAAGTCGGTCAGGGTGGGCTAAGCGAGCAGTACTTC
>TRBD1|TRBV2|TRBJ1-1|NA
CASRGQGQTFTEAFF
TGTGCCAGCAGGGGACAGGGACAGACTTTCACTGAAGCTTTCTTT
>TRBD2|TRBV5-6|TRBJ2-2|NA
CASSWGLAGNTGELFF
TGTGCCAGCAGCTGGGGACTAGCGGGAAACACCGGGGAGCTGTTTTTT
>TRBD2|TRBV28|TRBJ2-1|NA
CASILQGGGAGEQFF
TGTGCCAGCATTCTGCAGGGCGGGGGGGCCGGTGAGCAGTTCTTC
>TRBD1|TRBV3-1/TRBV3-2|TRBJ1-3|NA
CASSRTLDRDSGNTIYF
TGTGCCAGCAGCCGGACTTTGGACAGGGACTCTGGAAACACCATATATTTT
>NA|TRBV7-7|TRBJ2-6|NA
CASSSGEGGANVLTF
TGTGCCAGCAGCTCAGGGGAGGGTGGGGCCAACGTCCTGACTTTC
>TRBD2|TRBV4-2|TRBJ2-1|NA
CASTLGASGPVGDEQFF
TGTGCCAGCACCCTGGGGGCTAGCGGGCCTGTGGGCGATGAGCAGTTCTTC
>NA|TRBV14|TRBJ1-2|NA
CASSEGVNYGYTF
TGTGCCAGCAGCGAAGGAGTTAACTATGGCTACACCTTC
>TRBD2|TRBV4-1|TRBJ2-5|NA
CASSQGSLAVYHTQYF
TGCGCCAGCAGCCAAGGTAGCCTAGCGGTATATCATACCCAGTACTTC
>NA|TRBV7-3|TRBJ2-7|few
CASSLRPPMTPYEQYF
TGTGCCAGCAGCTTACGACCTCCGATGACACCGTACGAGCAGTACTTC
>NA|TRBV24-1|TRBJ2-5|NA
CATSDPGLEETQYF
TGTGCCACCAGTGATCCAGGGTTGGAAGAGACCCAGTACTTC
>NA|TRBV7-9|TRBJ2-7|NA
CASSSPRTLSAYEQYF
TGTGCCAGCAGCTCCCCTCGGACACTGAGCGCCTACGAGCAGTACTTC
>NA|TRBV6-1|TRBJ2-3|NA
CASSEDKGVSADTQYF
TGTGCCAGCAGTGAGGACAAAGGGGTATCGGCAGATACGCAGTATTTT
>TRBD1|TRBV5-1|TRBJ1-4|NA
CASSAQGTEKLFF
TGCGCCAGCAGCGCACAGGGGACTGAAAAACTGTTTTTT
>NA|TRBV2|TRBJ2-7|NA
CASSEQQYEQYF
TGTGCCAGCAGTGAACAACAGTACGAGCAGTACTTC
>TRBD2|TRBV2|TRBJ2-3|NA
CASSGAGGLDTQYF
TGTGCCAGCAGTGGAGCGGGAGGATTAGATACGCAGTATTTT
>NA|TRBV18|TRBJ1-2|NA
CASSPEEVGDGYTF
TGTGCCAGCTCACCAGAGGAGGTTGGTGATGGCTACACCTTC
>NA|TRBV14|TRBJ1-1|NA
CASSQGATINTEAFF
TGTGCCAGCAGCCAAGGAGCAACGATTAACACTGAAGCTTTCTTT
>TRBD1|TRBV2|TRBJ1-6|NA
CASSGHGQEINIFSPLHF
TGTGCCAGCAGTGGACACGGACAGGAGATCAATATATTTTCACCCCTCCACTTT
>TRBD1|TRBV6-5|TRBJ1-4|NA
CASRPRDRLNEKLFF
TGTGCCAGCAGACCCCGGGACAGACTTAATGAAAAACTGTTTTTT
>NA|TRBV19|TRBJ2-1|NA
CASSIDSSYNEQFF
TGTGCCAGTTCTATAGATAGCTCCTACAATGAGCAGTTCTTC
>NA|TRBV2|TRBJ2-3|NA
CASNPLGVQPSTDTQYF
TGTGCCAGCAACCCCCTCGGGGTTCAGCCTAGCACAGATACGCAGTATTTT
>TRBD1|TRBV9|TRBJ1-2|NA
CASSVGRQGAIYGYTF
TGTGCCAGCAGCGTAGGAAGACAGGGGGCTATTTATGGCTACACCTTC
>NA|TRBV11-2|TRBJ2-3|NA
CASRLGTDTQYF
TGTGCCAGCAGGCTAGGCACAGATACGCAGTATTTT